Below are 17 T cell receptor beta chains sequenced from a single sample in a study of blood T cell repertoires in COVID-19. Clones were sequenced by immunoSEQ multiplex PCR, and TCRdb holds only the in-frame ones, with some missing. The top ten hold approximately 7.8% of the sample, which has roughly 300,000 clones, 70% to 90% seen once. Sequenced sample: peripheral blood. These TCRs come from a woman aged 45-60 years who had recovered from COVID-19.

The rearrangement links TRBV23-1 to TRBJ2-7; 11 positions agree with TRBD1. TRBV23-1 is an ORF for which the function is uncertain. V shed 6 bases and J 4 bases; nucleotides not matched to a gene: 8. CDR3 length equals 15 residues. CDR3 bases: TGCGCCAGCAGCCCTATCGGGACAGGGGGGTACGAGCAGTACTTC. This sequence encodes CASSPIGTGGYEQYF.

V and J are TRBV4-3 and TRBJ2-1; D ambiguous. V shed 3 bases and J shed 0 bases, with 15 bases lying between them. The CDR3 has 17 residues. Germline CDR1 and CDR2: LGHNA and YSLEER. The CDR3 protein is CASSQSANKYSYNEQFF. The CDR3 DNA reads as TGCGCCAGCAGCCAGAGCGCCAACAAGTACTCCTACAATGAGCAGTTCTTC.

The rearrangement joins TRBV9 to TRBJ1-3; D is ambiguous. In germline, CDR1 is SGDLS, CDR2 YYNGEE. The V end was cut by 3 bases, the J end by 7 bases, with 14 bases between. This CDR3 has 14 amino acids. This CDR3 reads CASSGLELLNTIYF. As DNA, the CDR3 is TGTGCCAGCAGCGGGCTAGAGCTCTTGAACACCATATATTTT.

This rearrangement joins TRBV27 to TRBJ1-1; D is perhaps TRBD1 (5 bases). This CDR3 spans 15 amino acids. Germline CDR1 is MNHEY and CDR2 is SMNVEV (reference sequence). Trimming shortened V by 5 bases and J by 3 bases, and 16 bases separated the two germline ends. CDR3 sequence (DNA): TGTGCCAGCAGTGGCGTGGGGGGTGGGGACACTGAAGCTTTCTTT. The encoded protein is CASSGVGGGDTEAFF.

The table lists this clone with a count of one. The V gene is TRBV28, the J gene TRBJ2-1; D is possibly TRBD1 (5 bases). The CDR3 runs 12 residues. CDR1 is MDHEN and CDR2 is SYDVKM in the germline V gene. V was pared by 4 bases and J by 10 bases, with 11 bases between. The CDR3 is CASSWVGQEQFF. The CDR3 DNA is TGTGCCAGCAGTTGGGTGGGGCAGGAGCAGTTCTTC.

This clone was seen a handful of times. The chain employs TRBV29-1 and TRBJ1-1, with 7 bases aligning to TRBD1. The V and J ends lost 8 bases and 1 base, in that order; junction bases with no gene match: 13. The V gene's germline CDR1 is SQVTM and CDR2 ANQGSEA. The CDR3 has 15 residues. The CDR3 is CSFNVWAGGNTEAFF. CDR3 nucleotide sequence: TGCAGCTTCAATGTCTGGGCAGGGGGGAACACTGAAGCTTTCTTT.

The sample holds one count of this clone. The CDR3 loop reads CASTWTGVTNTGELFF. CDR3 DNA sequence: TGTGCCAGCACTTGGACGGGGGTTACGAACACCGGGGAGCTGTTTTTT. The V gene is TRBV2, the J gene TRBJ2-2; D is perhaps TRBD2 (6 bases). The CDR3 length is 16 residues. Germline V lookup: CDR1 SNHLY, CDR2 FYNNEI. Trimming shortened V by 7 bases and J by 0 bases, and 15 bases separated the two germline ends.

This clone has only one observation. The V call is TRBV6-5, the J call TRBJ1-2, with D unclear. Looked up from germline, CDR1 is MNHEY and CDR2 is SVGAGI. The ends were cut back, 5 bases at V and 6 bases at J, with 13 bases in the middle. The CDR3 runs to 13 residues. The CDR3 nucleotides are TGTGCCAGCAGTACCGCAATGAGCGATGGCTACACCTTC. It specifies CASSTAMSDGYTF.

The CDR3 DNA follows: TGTGCCAGCAGCGTATTAGGGAGCGGCCCGGAGGAGCTGTTTTTT. It encodes CASSVLGSGPEELFF. V gene TRBV9 combines with J gene TRBJ2-2; the D gene is possibly TRBD2 (5 bases). Germline CDR1 is SGDLS and CDR2 is YYNGEE. V lost 1 base and J 10 bases, leaving 17 bases between the germline ends. The CDR3 loop spans 15 amino acids.

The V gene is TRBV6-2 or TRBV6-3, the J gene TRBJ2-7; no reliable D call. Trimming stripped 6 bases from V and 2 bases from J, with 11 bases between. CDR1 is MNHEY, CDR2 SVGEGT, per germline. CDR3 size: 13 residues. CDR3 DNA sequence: TGTGCCAGCAGCTGGGCGCTCCCCTACGAGCAGTACTTC. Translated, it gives CASSWALPYEQYF.

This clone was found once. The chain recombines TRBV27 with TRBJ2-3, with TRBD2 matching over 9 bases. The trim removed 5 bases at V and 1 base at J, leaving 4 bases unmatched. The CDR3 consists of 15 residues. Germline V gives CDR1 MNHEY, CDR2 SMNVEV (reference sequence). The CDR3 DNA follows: TGTGCCAGCAGTGCGACTAGCGGACGCACAGATACGCAGTATTTT. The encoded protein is CASSATSGRTDTQYF.

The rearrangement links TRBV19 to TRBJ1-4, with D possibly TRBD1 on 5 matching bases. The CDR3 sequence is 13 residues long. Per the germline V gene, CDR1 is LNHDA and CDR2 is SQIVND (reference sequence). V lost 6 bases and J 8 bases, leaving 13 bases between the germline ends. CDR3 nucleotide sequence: TGTGCCAGTAGCCGACAGAAGCGCGAAAAACTGTTTTTT. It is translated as CASSRQKREKLFF.

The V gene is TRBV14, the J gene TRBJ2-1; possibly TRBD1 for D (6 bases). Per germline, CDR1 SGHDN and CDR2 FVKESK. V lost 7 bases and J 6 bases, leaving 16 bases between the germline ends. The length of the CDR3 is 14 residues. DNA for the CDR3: TGTGCCAGCAACCTTGGGGGCGGGTTCAATGAGCAGTTCTTC. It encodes CASNLGGGFNEQFF. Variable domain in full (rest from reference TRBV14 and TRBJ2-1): EAGVTQFPSHSVIEKGQTVTLRCDPISGHDNLYWYRRVMGKEIKFLLHFVKESKQDESGMPNNRFLAERTGGTYSTLKVQPAELEDSGVYFCASNLGGGFNEQFFGPGTRLTVL.

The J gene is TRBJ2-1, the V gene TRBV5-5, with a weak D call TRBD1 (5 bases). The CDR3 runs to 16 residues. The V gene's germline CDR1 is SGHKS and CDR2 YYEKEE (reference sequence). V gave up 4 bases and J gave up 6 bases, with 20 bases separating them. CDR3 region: CASSRFGQTSGNEQFF. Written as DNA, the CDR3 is TGTGCCAGCAGCAGATTCGGACAAACGTCTGGCAATGAGCAGTTCTTC.

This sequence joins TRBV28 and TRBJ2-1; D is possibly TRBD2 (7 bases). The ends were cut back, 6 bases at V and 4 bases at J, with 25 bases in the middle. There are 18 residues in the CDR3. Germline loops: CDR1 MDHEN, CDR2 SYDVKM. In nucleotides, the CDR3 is TGTGCCAGCAGGCAGGACGGCGGACTACGGGGGGCATACAATGAGCAGTTCTTC. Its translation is CASRQDGGLRGAYNEQFF.

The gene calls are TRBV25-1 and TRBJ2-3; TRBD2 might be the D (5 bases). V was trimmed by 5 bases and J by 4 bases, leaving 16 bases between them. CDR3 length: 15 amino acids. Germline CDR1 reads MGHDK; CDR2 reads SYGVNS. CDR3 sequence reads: CASSFLAPPADTQYF. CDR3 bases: TGTGCCAGCAGTTTTCTAGCCCCTCCCGCAGATACGCAGTATTTT.

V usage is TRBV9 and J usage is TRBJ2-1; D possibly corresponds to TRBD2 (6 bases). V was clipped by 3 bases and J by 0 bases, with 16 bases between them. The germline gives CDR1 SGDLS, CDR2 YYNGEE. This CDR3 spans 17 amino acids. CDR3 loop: CASSASAPMSSYNEQFF. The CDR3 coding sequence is TGTGCCAGCAGCGCTAGCGCCCCGATGAGCTCCTACAATGAGCAGTTCTTC.